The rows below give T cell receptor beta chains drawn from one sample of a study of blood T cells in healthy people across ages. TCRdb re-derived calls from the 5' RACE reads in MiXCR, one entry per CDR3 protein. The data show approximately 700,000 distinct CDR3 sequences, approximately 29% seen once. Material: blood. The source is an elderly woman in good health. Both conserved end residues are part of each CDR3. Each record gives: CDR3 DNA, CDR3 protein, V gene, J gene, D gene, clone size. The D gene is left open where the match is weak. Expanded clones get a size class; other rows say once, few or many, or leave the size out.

DNA: TGTGCCAGCAGTGTACGGGGACAGGGACGCTCTGGGGCCAACGTCCTGACTTTC
CDR3: CASSVRGQGRSGANVLTF
V: TRBV6-2/TRBV6-3
J: TRBJ2-6
D: TRBD1
size: many

DNA: TGCAGTGCTAGAGTAGTGCGGGGGGGTGCCCAAGAGACCCAGTACTTC
CDR3: CSARVVRGGAQETQYF
V: TRBV20-1
J: TRBJ2-5
D: TRBD2
size: many

DNA: TGTGCCAGCAGCCCATTCGATAGGTCACAAGAGACCCAGTACTTC
CDR3: CASSPFDRSQETQYF
V: TRBV9
J: TRBJ2-5
D: NA
size: many

DNA: TGCGCCAGCAGCCAGGAGGGGGGGGCCACCGCCTACGAGCAGTACTTC
CDR3: CASSQEGGATAYEQYF
V: TRBV4-3
J: TRBJ2-7
D: NA
size: many

DNA: TGTGCCAGCAGCGTCGGGACAGGGGGCGGAGTTGGCTATGGCTACACCTTC
CDR3: CASSVGTGGGVGYGYTF
V: TRBV3-1
J: TRBJ1-2
D: TRBD1
size: many

DNA: TGCAGTGCTAGAGGGAAATTCTCCTACGAGCAGTACTTC
CDR3: CSARGKFSYEQYF
V: TRBV20-1
J: TRBJ2-7
D: NA
size: NA

DNA: TGCAGTGCTTCGGACAGGATAGGCACAGATACGCAGTATTTT
CDR3: CSASDRIGTDTQYF
V: TRBV20-1
J: TRBJ2-3
D: TRBD1
size: many

DNA: TGCAGTGCGCCCGGGACAGGGGGCCAAGGAACCTACAATGAGCAGTTCTTC
CDR3: CSAPGTGGQGTYNEQFF
V: TRBV20-1
J: TRBJ2-1
D: TRBD1
size: NA

DNA: TGTGCCTGGAGTCCCGGGGGAGAGAGCGAAAAACTGTTTTTT
CDR3: CAWSPGGESEKLFF
V: TRBV30
J: TRBJ1-4
D: NA
size: NA

DNA: TGCAGTGCTCCTCCTCGCGGTTCACCCCTCCACTTT
CDR3: CSAPPRGSPLHF
V: TRBV20-1
J: TRBJ1-6
D: NA
size: NA

DNA: TGTGCCAGCAGTGCCTCCGGGATGGCTGAAGCTTTCTTT
CDR3: CASSASGMAEAFF
V: TRBV6-6
J: TRBJ1-1
D: NA
size: many

DNA: TGTGCCACCTCGACGACAGGCTTAGCTTTCTTT
CDR3: CATSTTGLAFF
V: TRBV6-1
J: TRBJ1-1
D: NA
size: many

DNA: TGTGCCAGCAGCTCCCGTTCTCAGAATCAGCCCCAGCATTTT
CDR3: CASSSRSQNQPQHF
V: TRBV7-9
J: TRBJ1-5
D: NA
size: few

DNA: TGTGCCAGCAGACGGACAGGGGGTACAGATACGCAGTATTTT
CDR3: CASRRTGGTDTQYF
V: TRBV12-3/TRBV12-4
J: TRBJ2-3
D: TRBD1
size: many

DNA: TGCAGTGCTCTATGGAGGAGCCAAGAGACCCAGTACTTC
CDR3: CSALWRSQETQYF
V: TRBV20-1
J: TRBJ2-5
D: NA
size: NA

DNA: TGCAGTGCCGCTAGCGGGGGCCAAGAGACCCAGTACTTC
CDR3: CSAASGGQETQYF
V: TRBV20-1
J: TRBJ2-5
D: TRBD2
size: many

DNA: TGCAGTGCTAGTCTCGAGCCAGAGACCCAGTACTTC
CDR3: CSASLEPETQYF
V: TRBV20-1
J: TRBJ2-5
D: NA
size: NA

DNA: TGTGCCAGCAGTTTAGATGCCAGGGGTTACGAGCAGTACTTC
CDR3: CASSLDARGYEQYF
V: TRBV12-3/TRBV12-4
J: TRBJ2-7
D: NA
size: many

DNA: TGCAGTGCTAATCCGGGACTAGCGGGGGACAATGAGCAGTTCTTC
CDR3: CSANPGLAGDNEQFF
V: TRBV20-1
J: TRBJ2-1
D: TRBD2
size: many